Below, 8 T cell receptor beta chains from the same sample are listed, as sequenced in a study of regulatory T cells in long-lasting Graves disease. Library construction for TCR beta used iRepertoire HTBI primers and Arm-PCR of CDR3 regions. A single record per CDR3 protein comes from TCRdb applying MiXCR to the multiplex PCR reads. Of roughly 520,000 distinct CDR3 sequences listed, 9.5% to 15% are singletons. The time point was: newly diagnosed GD, antithyroid drugs for less than 3 months. After RNA was extracted from PBMCs, the TCR library was made from it. Separately, the same data were catalogued under a study of T cells in Graves' hyperthyroidism and ophthalmopathy.

The input for sequencing was peripheral blood mononuclear cells (PBMCs), taken at new diagnosis, from a patient treated with antithyroid drugs. The receptors were gathered from a woman in her 30s with Graves disease.

There are many counts of this clonotype. The V call is TRBV5-1, the J call TRBJ2-1; D is unclear. V dropped 1 base and J dropped 6 bases, with 11 bases sitting between them. The germline gives CDR1 SGHRS, CDR2 YFSETQ. The CDR3 totals 14 residues. This CDR3 is CASSLSQVANEQFF. In DNA form, the CDR3 reads TGCGCCAGCAGCTTGAGCCAAGTAGCCAATGAGCAGTTCTTC.

This rearrangement joins TRBV20-1 to TRBJ1-5; possibly TRBD1 for D (5 bases). V lost 0 bases and J lost 0, with 15 bases in between. CDR3 length: 17 amino acids. Germline assignment: CDR1 DFQATT and CDR2 SNEGSKA (reference sequence). The CDR3 loop reads CSARDSRRGPSNQPQHF. The CDR3 DNA reads TGCAGTGCTAGAGATAGTCGGAGGGGTCCTAGCAATCAGCCCCAGCATTTT.

This clonotype was observed a handful of times. The chain has TRBV3-1 and TRBJ2-5, with 8 positions matching TRBD2. The junction had 6 bases not matched to a gene; V was cut back by 4 bases and J by 5 bases. Germline V lookup: CDR1 LGHDT, CDR2 YNNKEL (reference sequence). The CDR3 is made up of 14 amino acids. The CDR3 DNA sequence: TGTGCCAGCAGCCCAGTAGCGGGAAGGGAGACCCAGTACTTC. This sequence encodes CASSPVAGRETQYF.

This clonotype was seen many times. This chain links TRBV10-2 with TRBJ2-4; TRBD2 agrees at 7 bases. The CDR3 runs 16 residues. Germline V lookup: CDR1 WSHSY, CDR2 SAAADI. V was clipped by 4 bases and J by 1 base; unmatched bases: 7. The CDR3 reads CASSAVPGGAKNIQYF. CDR3 DNA: TGCGCCAGCAGTGCGGTCCCCGGGGGGGCCAAAAACATTCAGTACTTC.

This clonotype was seen ten or more times. This chain uses TRBV6-6 with TRBJ2-7; D gene uncertain. Per germline, CDR1 MNHNY and CDR2 SVGAGI (reference sequence). This CDR3 has 15 residues. Trimming cost V 0 bases and J 4 bases, with 13 bases left between them. This CDR3 reads CASSYSSPLGYEQYF. CDR3 bases: TGTGCCAGCAGTTACTCGTCCCCCCTAGGGTACGAGCAGTACTTC.

This clonotype has a count of ten or more. The chain joins TRBV12-3 or TRBV12-4 to TRBJ2-3; D remains unclear. The CDR3 runs 14 residues. Between the trimmed V and J ends, which lost 5 bases and 0 bases, there was a span of 9 bases. CDR3 sequence: CASSRRSSTDTQYF. The CDR3 DNA reads TGTGCCAGCAGTAGACGTTCTAGCACAGATACGCAGTATTTT.

This clonotype came up many times. This chain joins TRBV5-1 and TRBJ1-2; weak D call: TRBD1 (6 bases). Trimming cost V 4 bases and J 4 bases, with 11 bases left between them. The CDR3 sequence is 13 residues long. CDR1 is SGHRS and CDR2 is YFSETQ in the germline V gene. The chain's CDR3 is CASSPGGGYGYTF. For the CDR3, the DNA is TGCGCCAGCAGCCCGGGGGGCGGCTATGGCTACACCTTC.

In its sample, this clonotype was seen many times. The chain recombines TRBV2 with TRBJ2-1, with D possibly being TRBD2 (5 bases). Trimming removed 1 base at V and 13 bases at J, with 17 bases between. The V gene's germline CDR1 is SNHLY and CDR2 FYNNEI. This CDR3 contains 14 residues. The CDR3 spells CASSEVTPGIGQFF. The CDR3 DNA reads TGTGCCAGCAGTGAAGTAACCCCGGGGATCGGACAGTTCTTC.